Given below is one T cell receptor (beta chain) in context. What it binds is unknown. UMI-tagged TRB cDNA libraries were built via 5' RACE. TCRdb re-called the 5' RACE reads; one entry per CDR3 protein, DNA not given. Here the sample table reports 84,000 or so distinct CDR3 sequences. The data are from a study of CXCR3-negative and CXCR3-positive naive CD8 T cells. Study-level findings and limits: CXCR3-positive naive cells had more hydrophobic TRB CDR3s than CXCR3-negative naive cells.

The V gene's germline CDR1 is LGHNA and CDR2 YNFKEQ. This CDR3 has 17 amino acids. The TCR sequence derives from a human donor in good health. Some clones in this sample may be carry-over from other donors' samples. The chain recombines TRBV4-2 with TRBJ2-2; the D gene TCRdb calls, TRBD2, cannot be checked with no DNA. The sequenced sample consisted of naive CXCR3+ CD8+ T cells from blood. Subset described: CD45RO-CCR7+CD27+CD95- naive CD8+ T cells expressing CXCR3 (TNR3+). This chain's CDR3 is CASSQDHPSRNTGELCF.